This TCR beta chain was sequenced for a study of human T cells and chemical hapten exposure. One entry per CDR3 protein results from TCRdb running MiXCR on the RACE reads. The sample carries some 120,000 distinct CDR3 sequences, about 12% recorded once. The sample's time point: patch test 1, 2 weeks after DPC sensitization. Treatment here: therapeutic diphenylcyclopropenone sensitization with weekly scalp DPC. Study-wide points: Expanded TCRs formed significantly more large CDR3 similarity clusters than controls.

V lost 3 bases, J lost 2 bases, and 9 bases lay in between. Looked up from germline, CDR1 is SGHRS and CDR2 is YFSETQ. The CDR3 length is 13 residues. This clonotype was counted a few times. What it binds is unknown. This TCR derives from a woman in her fifties or sixties with alopecia areata. Some clones in this sample may be carry-over from other donors' samples. The input for sequencing was whole blood, taken in connection with sensitization to the hapten diphenylcyclopropenone (DPC). The J gene is TRBJ2-7, the V gene TRBV5-1; D call uncertain. CDR3 sequence (DNA): TGCGCCAGCAGCTATGACAATACCTACGAGCAGTACTTC. It encodes CASSYDNTYEQYF.